The T cell receptor beta chain under discussion was sequenced for a study of CD8 T cells in ankylosing spondylitis. Quantitative 5'-RACE with molecular barcodes produced the TCR beta libraries. TCRdb redid the calling of the 5' RACE reads with MiXCR, one entry per CDR3 protein. The table shows about 130,000 distinct CDR3 sequences, with around 9.7% occurring only once. In this sample, this clonotype turned up many times. There are 15 residues in the CDR3. Per germline, CDR1 SGHRS and CDR2 YFSETQ. The J segment lost 7 bases and the V segment lost 0 bases, leaving 6 bases of the junction unmatched. The chain employs TRBV5-1 and TRBJ2-1; 8 nucleotides align to TRBD2. The clonotype comes from a male donor with ankylosing spondylitis or in good health (not recorded which). Sequencing used blood, either unsorted or a sorted T cell fraction (not recorded which). CDR3 nucleotide sequence: TGCGCCAGCAGCTTGGAGGGGGGACTAGTAAATGAGCAGTTCTTC. Translated, it gives CASSLEGGLVNEQFF.